This TCR beta chain was captured by sequencing in a study of blood T cells in healthy people across ages. The study's findings and limits: Older age coincided with a roughly linear decline in TCR beta diversity per million T cells.

Germline assignment: CDR1 SQVTM and CDR2 ANQGSEA. V was clipped by 7 bases and J by 7 bases, with 16 bases between them. This CDR3 spans 12 amino acids. A second PCR, run for roughly 7 to 12 cycles, used a sample-barcoded 5' primer plus a J-beta primer mix. Sequencing recovered at least 2.5 million CDR3-containing paired-end reads from each sample. TCRdb ran MiXCR on the 5' RACE reads and lists one entry per CDR3 protein. Found here are around 800,000 distinct CDR3 sequences, approximately 55% of them singletons; the top ten hold about 42%. For this clonotype: The antigen is undetermined.

The origin of this receptor is a man older than 75 in good health. This chain links TRBV29-1 with TRBJ1-1; maybe TRBD1 (6 bases). Sequenced material: blood. The CDR3 here is CSETRGPYEAFF. The CDR3 nucleotides read TGCAGCGAAACTCGGGGGCCCTATGAAGCTTTCTTT.